Described below is a single T cell receptor beta chain sequence and its context. The CDR3 contains 16 residues. Germline V gene data show CDR1 as LGHDT and CDR2 as YNNKEL (reference sequence). V was clipped by 4 bases and J by 8 bases; unmatched bases: 9. This sample was included in a study of T cell responses to AZD1222 COVID-19 vaccine. Some clones are missing from TCRdb's copy, which holds only in-frame ones; the method was immunoSEQ multiplex PCR. The sample has more than 95,000 clones; about nine tenths are singletons. V gene TRBV3-1 (or the pseudogene TRBV3-2) combines with J gene TRBJ2-1; TRBD2 aligns across 12 bases. The sequence came from an adult who received the MenACWY meningococcal vaccine as a control. The input for sequencing was peripheral blood, taken 28 days after the second dose of the MenACWY control vaccine. The CDR3 nucleotides are TGTGCCAGCAGCCCCCTCCCTAGCGGGGGGGCGGATGAGCAGTTCTTC. It is translated as CASSPLPSGGADEQFF.